Sequencing of this T cell receptor (beta chain) was carried out in a study of blood T cells in healthy people across ages (dated by TCRdb to about 2015). Regarding the complete study: In model experiments, roughly one uniquely barcoded TCR beta cDNA molecule per two T cells was captured by template switching. Using deep sequencing normalized with unique cDNA molecular identifiers, the study measured how TCR beta repertoire diversity changes with age. The donors were divided into four age groups: young (average around 16 years), middle-aged (over 35), aged (62) and long-lived (roughly 82). To avoid experimental bias, donors of different ages were distributed randomly across sequencing lanes. The study analyzed two additional independent replicas of 1 million unique cDNA reads from the same blood draw for two donors, one aged 18 to 29 and one aged 80 or older.

Preparation of the library involved 5' RACE. TCRdb lists the instrument as Illumina HiSeq 2500. The second PCR ran for about 6 to 12 cycles and used a J-beta primer mix along with a sample-barcoded 5' primer. A template-switch 5' adaptor carrying 12 random nucleotides introduced a unique molecular identifier onto each TCR beta cDNA molecule. At least 3 million CDR3-containing paired-end reads were obtained from each sample. First-strand cDNA synthesis was performed from all RNA using the Mint cDNA synthesis kit, with priming by a TRBC-specific oligonucleotide. After uracil-DNA glycosylase treatment, a first 18-cycle PCR used universal primers M1SS and BC2_uni_R on all cDNA. Regarding the original processing steps: For normalization, 1 million high-quality reads were randomly selected from each sample, with every read carrying a distinct molecular identifier. Reads with shared molecular identifiers were discarded instead of being binned into consensus sequences. CDR3 identification, clonotype clustering and error correction used MiTCR with a Q25 quality threshold and the strictest error-elimination algorithm. A nonparametric unseen species model using Euler transformation provided a lower-bound estimate of total TCR beta diversity. The public reads were reanalyzed by TCRdb: fastp trimming at Q25, MiXCR alignment, in-frame beta chains only. Rows merge per CDR3 protein into single entries with the most common DNA and genes. TCRdb's processing, not the study's, gives the V and J calls here. The sample records about 600,000 distinct CDR3 sequences, around half of which are singletons. The ten largest clones capture around 25% of the sample.

The cysteine opens and the phenylalanine closes a CDR3 of 15 amino acids. Only the CDR3 DNA stays, 45 bases, in frame from base 1. CDR1 and CDR2 are read off the germline V gene as SGHRS and YFSETQ. V lost 0 bases and J lost 3 bases, and the count of bases not matched to a germline gene is 5. This clonotype has only a few counts. The antigen it recognizes is unknown. Qualities for individual bases were not recorded, and no much larger clone is one base off. The donors were roughly 39 Caucasian individuals from Russia, aged roughly 6 to 90 years, who were systemically healthy. Ten milliliters of peripheral blood were drawn from each donor into EDTA-treated Vacutainer tubes. Ficoll-Paque density-gradient centrifugation was used to isolate PBMCs, with at least 6.5 million per sample. Total RNA, at least 6 micrograms per sample, was extracted from PBMCs with Trizol reagent. For every donor, flow cytometry on a PBMC aliquot measured the percentage of naive CD45RAhigh/CD27high T cells.

Study-wide conclusions, independent of this receptor: Total diversity estimates from one million sequenced T cells were considered lower bounds and underestimates. The CMV infection status of donors was not known, potentially confounding age-related changes in expanded clonotypes. Compared with the aged group, the long-lived group had more naive CD4+ T cells, fewer expanded clones and increased TCR diversity, a pattern suggesting age selection. Observed TCR beta diversity correlated strongly with the percentage of naive T cells measured by flow cytometry. Observed TCR beta diversity per million T cells fell roughly linearly with age, and a significant reduction was already apparent by age around 40. Conclusive comparison of naive and antigen-experienced compartments was prevented by the profiling of bulk unsorted PBMCs.

The sample taken for sequencing was blood. The sequence joins TRBV5-1 to TRBJ2-5, and 7 junction bases match TRBD2. This receptor was obtained from a man older than 75 in good health. CDR3 sequence: CASSLDGLAEETQYF. The DNA is TGCGCCAGCAGCTTGGATGGGCTAGCGGAAGAGACCCAGTACTTC.